Below, 11 T cell receptor beta chains from the same sample are listed, as sequenced in a study of neurological immune-mediated disorders. One entry per CDR3 protein results from TCRdb running MiXCR on the 5' RACE reads. The sample includes approximately 48,000 distinct CDR3 sequences, around 2.9% of them seen just once. Source material: PBMCs. The receptor set was obtained from a woman between 50 and 59 years old with multiple sclerosis.

This clonotype was found many times. J is TRBJ2-1 and V is TRBV2, with 11 bases identical to TRBD1. The V gene's germline CDR1 is SNHLY and CDR2 FYNNEI. This CDR3 has 19 amino acids. V was pared by 5 bases and J by 0 bases, with 12 bases of the junction left unmatched. The CDR3 sequence is CASSTTLDRGPSSYNEQFF. CDR3 sequence (DNA): TGTGCCAGCAGTACAACCTTGGACAGGGGGCCGAGCTCCTACAATGAGCAGTTCTTC.

Within the sample, this clonotype is medium-sized (0.01 to 0.1%). V is TRBV6-1 and J is TRBJ2-4, with D perhaps TRBD1 or TRBD2 (5 bases each). Germline CDR1 reads MNHNS; CDR2 reads SASEGT. The CDR3 has 16 residues. Trimming took 0 bases from V and 6 from J, leaving 15 bases between them. CDR3 nucleotides: TGTGCCAGCAGTGAAGCGTCCGGGGCTGGTAGAAACATTCAGTACTTC. It specifies CASSEASGAGRNIQYF.

This clonotype was observed many times. The chain employs TRBV6-6 and TRBJ1-5; D remains ambiguous. Per the germline V gene, CDR1 is MNHNY and CDR2 is SVGAGI (reference sequence). CDR3 length equals 16 residues. Trimming pared 5 bases from V and 7 bases from J, leaving 21 bases between. The CDR3 DNA reads TGTGCCAGCAGTCCTGCGGTGGGAGGGAATGGACAGCCCCAGCATTTT. Encoded protein: CASSPAVGGNGQPQHF.

This clonotype was detected ten times or more. The genes are TRBV28 and TRBJ1-6; D may be TRBD1 (6 bases). CDR3 length equals 17 residues. The V gene's germline CDR1 is MDHEN and CDR2 SYDVKM. Trimming left V 0 bases short and J 2 bases short, with 11 bases between. DNA for the CDR3: TGTGCCAGCAGTTTATGGGGGGGCTGGACCTATAATTCACCCCTCCACTTT. Its protein is CASSLWGGWTYNSPLHF.

This clonotype was seen repeatedly, ten times or more. The rearrangement links TRBV20-1 to TRBJ2-5, with a tentative D call TRBD2 (5 bases). The CDR3 consists of 12 residues. The germline V and J ends were trimmed by 2 bases and 5 bases, with 9 bases remaining between them. Germline CDR1 is DFQATT and CDR2 is SNEGSKA (reference sequence). CDR3 DNA: TGCAGTGCTAGACCGGGCGGGGAGACCCAGTACTTC. Its translation is CSARPGGETQYF.

This clonotype was counted at least ten times. This chain connects TRBV2 to TRBJ2-3; 10 bases match TRBD2. The V segment lost 8 bases and the J segment 5 bases; nucleotides outside the gene matches: 7. Germline V lookup: CDR1 SNHLY, CDR2 FYNNEI. The CDR3 contains 14 residues. CDR3 sequence: CASVEREGGDTQYF. The CDR3 nucleotides read TGTGCCAGCGTTGAGCGGGAGGGCGGAGATACGCAGTATTTT.

This clonotype was found many times. An end of the junction differs from the germline gene, which may be a read error. This chain links TRBV7-3 with TRBJ2-3; the D is unclear. Germline-derived CDR1 and CDR2 are SGHTA and FQGTGA. This CDR3 contains 14 residues. As DNA, the CDR3 is TGTGCCAGCAGCCTAACCCGGGGCACAGATACGCAGTATTTT. Translated: CASSLTRGTDTQYF.

At least ten counts were recorded for this clonotype. The chain joins TRBV5-1 to TRBJ2-2, with 7 bases aligning to TRBD2. The germline gives CDR1 SGHRS, CDR2 YFSETQ. The trim removed 0 bases at V and 2 bases at J, leaving 1 base unmatched. CDR3 length: 15 residues. The DNA for the CDR3 is TGCGCCAGCAGCTTGGGGGACTATAACACCGGGGAGCTGTTTTTT. It is translated as CASSLGDYNTGELFF.

Ten or more counts support this clonotype. V is TRBV29-1 and J is TRBJ1-1; a weak D match, TRBD1 (6 bases). The CDR3 runs to 14 residues. Trimming left V 2 bases short and J 3 bases short, with 13 bases between. Germline V CDR1 and CDR2: SQVTM, ANQGSEA. CDR3 region: CSVEQQGGDTEAFF. The CDR3 DNA sequence: TGCAGCGTTGAACAACAGGGAGGGGACACTGAAGCTTTCTTT.

The rearrangement joins TRBV18 to TRBJ1-4; D is uncertain. The V end lost 4 bases, the J end lost 8 bases, and 17 bases lay between the germline ends. Looked up from germline, CDR1 is KGHSH and CDR2 is LQKENI. The CDR3 covers 15 residues. CDR3 sequence reads: CASSQDVLRGEKLFF. CDR3 coding DNA: TGTGCCAGCTCACAGGACGTTCTCAGAGGGGAAAAACTGTTTTTT.

This clonotype was counted many times. The chain recombines TRBV3-1 with TRBJ1-2; D remains ambiguous. The V and J ends lost 1 base and 8 bases respectively, with 14 bases between them. Germline values: CDR1 LGHDT, CDR2 YNNKEL (reference sequence). CDR3 length: 14 residues. CDR3 protein: CASSQVRHQRGYTF. CDR3 coding DNA: TGTGCCAGCAGCCAAGTCAGGCACCAAAGGGGCTACACCTTC.